This T cell receptor (beta chain) was recovered during a study of a mutant IDH1 vaccine in newly diagnosed glioma. Overall study: Vaccination followed radiotherapy alone by 4-6 weeks, or accompanied temozolomide cycles. Treated individuals were approximately 62% male and around 40% female, averaging roughly 40 years of age.

As for time point: week 35, safety follow-up. A single vaccine dose contained 300 ug of mutant IDH1 20-mer peptide, and topical imiquimod was used with it. Across weeks 1, 3, 5, 7, 11, 15, 19 and 23, patients received a vaccination each time, eight in all. Donors had new WHO grade 3 or 4 IDH1-mutant, ATRX-lost astrocytomas. With regard to this clone: The target antigen is unknown.

The CDR3 extends over 15 amino acids. The germline V and J ends were trimmed by 6 bases and 0 bases, with 14 bases remaining between them. Germline V CDR1 and CDR2: MNHEY, SVGAGI. Only in-frame clones appear in the TCRdb table, and some are missing; sequencing was by immunoSEQ multiplex PCR. The sample yields 60,000 to 65,000 clones, less than 90% seen once. The chain carries TRBV6-5 and TRBJ1-1; TRBD1 might be the D (5 bases). The sequence was collected from a man aged 25 to 40 with glioma. This specimen consisted of PBMCs, obtained from a glioma patient whose treatment included an IDH1 peptide vaccine. The CDR3 is CASSPRVGMNTEAFF. The CDR3 DNA reads as TGTGCCAGCAGCCCCAGGGTCGGGATGAACACTGAAGCTTTCTTT.